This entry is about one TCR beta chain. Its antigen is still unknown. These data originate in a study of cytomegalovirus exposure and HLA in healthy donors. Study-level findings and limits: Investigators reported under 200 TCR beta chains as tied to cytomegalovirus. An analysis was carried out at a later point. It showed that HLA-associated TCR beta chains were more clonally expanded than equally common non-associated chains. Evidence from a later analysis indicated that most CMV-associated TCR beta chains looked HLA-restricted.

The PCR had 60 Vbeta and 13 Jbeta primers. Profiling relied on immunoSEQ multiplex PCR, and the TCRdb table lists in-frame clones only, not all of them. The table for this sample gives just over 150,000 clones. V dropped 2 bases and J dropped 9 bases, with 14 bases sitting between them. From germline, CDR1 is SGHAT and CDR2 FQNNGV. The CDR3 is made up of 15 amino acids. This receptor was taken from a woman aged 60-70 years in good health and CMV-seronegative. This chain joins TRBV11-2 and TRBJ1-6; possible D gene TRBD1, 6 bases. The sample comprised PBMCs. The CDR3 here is CASSLLRGAGSPLHF. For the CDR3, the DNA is TGTGCCAGCAGCTTACTCCGGGGGGCCGGTTCACCCCTCCACTTT.